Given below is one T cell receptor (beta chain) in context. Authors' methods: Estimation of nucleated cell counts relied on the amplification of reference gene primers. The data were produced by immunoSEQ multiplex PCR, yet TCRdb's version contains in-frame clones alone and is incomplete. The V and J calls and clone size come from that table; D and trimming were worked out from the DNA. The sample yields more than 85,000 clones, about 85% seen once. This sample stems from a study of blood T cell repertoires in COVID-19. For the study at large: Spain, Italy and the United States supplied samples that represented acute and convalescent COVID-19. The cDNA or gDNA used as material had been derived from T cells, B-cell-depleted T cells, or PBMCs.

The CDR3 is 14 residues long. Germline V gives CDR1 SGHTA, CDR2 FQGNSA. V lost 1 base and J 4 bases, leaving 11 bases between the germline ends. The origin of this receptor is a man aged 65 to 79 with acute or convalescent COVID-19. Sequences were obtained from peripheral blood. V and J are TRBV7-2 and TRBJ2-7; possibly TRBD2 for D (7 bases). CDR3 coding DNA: TGTGCCAGCAGCTTAGGGCGGGGGCAATACGAGCAGTACGTC. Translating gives CASSLGRGQYEQYV.